Listed here are 10 T cell receptor beta chains from one sample, sequenced in a study of blood T cell repertoires in COVID-19. Measured with immunoSEQ multiplex PCR; TCRdb has only the in-frame clones, and not every one. Of about 48,000 clones detected, 85% to 90% appear once; the ten largest clones hold around 3%. The sequenced sample was peripheral blood. Receptors originate from a woman of 80 years or more with COVID-19, enrolled during active disease.

This clone was seen a single time. V and J are TRBV5-1 and TRBJ2-7, with D possibly being TRBD1 (5 bases). CDR1 SGHRS and CDR2 YFSETQ come from the germline V gene. Trimming took 1 base from V and 2 from J, leaving 10 bases between them. CDR3 length: 14 residues. The CDR3 DNA reads as TGCGCCAGCAGCTTGCGGACAAACGCCTACGAGCAGTACTTC. Its protein product is CASSLRTNAYEQYF.

The J gene is TRBJ2-4, the V gene TRBV11-2, with 8 bases lining up with TRBD2. The germline V gene encodes CDR1 SGHAT and CDR2 FQNNGV. The CDR3 is 16 amino acids. Trimming cost V 4 bases and J 5 bases; bases outside gene matches: 10. The CDR3 sequence is CASSSGRAQGQNIQYF. The CDR3 coding sequence is TGTGCCAGCAGCTCCGGGAGGGCCCAGGGGCAAAACATTCAGTACTTC.

The rearrangement joins TRBV19 to TRBJ2-7; tentatively, D is TRBD1 (6 bases). Germline V CDR1 and CDR2: LNHDA, SQIVND (reference sequence). The V and J ends lost 3 bases and 2 bases respectively, with 11 bases between them. CDR3 length: 14 amino acids. The chain's CDR3 is CASSIPGAPYEQYF. CDR3 in DNA: TGTGCCAGTAGTATTCCAGGGGCACCCTACGAGCAGTACTTC. The variable domain in full, completed from reference TRBV19 and TRBJ2-7, reads DGGITQSPKYLFRKEGQNVTLSCEQNLNHDAMYWYRQDPGQGLRLIYYSQIVNDFQKGDIAEGYSVSREKKESFPLTVTSAQKNPTAFYLCASSIPGAPYEQYFGPGTRLTVT.

The chain is built from TRBV5-1 and TRBJ2-2, with 7 bases identical to TRBD1. The ends lost 4 bases at V and 5 bases at J; junction bases unmatched: 5. Looked up from germline, CDR1 is SGHRS and CDR2 is YFSETQ. This CDR3 contains 14 residues. The CDR3 nucleotides are TGCGCCAGCAGCCAACAGGGGAGTACCGGGGAGCTGTTTTTT. This sequence encodes CASSQQGSTGELFF.

This clone was seen once. The CDR3 here is CASNKGLSGETQYF. In DNA, the CDR3 is TGTGCCAGTAATAAAGGGCTTAGCGGGGAGACCCAGTACTTC. The chain joins TRBV19 to TRBJ2-5, with 7 bases matching TRBD2. V lost 7 bases, J lost 5 bases, and 10 bases stayed unmatched. This CDR3 is 14 amino acids long. Germline assignment: CDR1 LNHDA and CDR2 SQIVND (reference sequence).

The chain uses TRBV27 and TRBJ2-2; 7 nucleotides line up with TRBD2. Trimming at V came to 6 bases and at J to 5 bases, leaving 6 bases not matched to a gene. Per germline, CDR1 MNHEY and CDR2 SMNVEV (reference sequence). The CDR3 extends over 14 amino acids. This CDR3 reads CASRGRARTGELFF. DNA for the CDR3: TGTGCCAGCAGAGGGAGGGCGAGGACCGGGGAGCTGTTTTTT.

This chain uses TRBV7-9 with TRBJ2-5, with TRBD2 matching 8 bases. Germline V lookup: CDR1 SEHNR, CDR2 FQNEAQ (reference sequence). The CDR3 totals 15 residues. J lost 2 bases, V lost 2 bases, and 4 bases had no gene match. CDR3 sequence reads: CASSLLAGRQETQYF. DNA for the CDR3: TGTGCCAGCAGCTTACTAGCGGGCAGACAAGAGACCCAGTACTTC.

The rearrangement uses TRBV2 and TRBJ1-2; 7 bases align to TRBD1. The CDR3 is 12 amino acids. Trimming cost V 5 bases and J 7 bases; bases outside gene matches: 4. Germline CDR1 and CDR2: SNHLY and FYNNEI. The DNA of the CDR3 is TGTGCCAGCAGTAAGGGGGCGGGTGGCTACACCTTC. It codes for CASSKGAGGYTF.

V gene TRBV11-2 combines with J gene TRBJ2-5, with D hard to call. Trimming took off 5 bases at V and 2 bases at J, with 6 bases between the two ends. The CDR3 loop spans 12 amino acids. Germline lookup yields CDR1 SGHAT and CDR2 FQNNGV. CDR3 amino acids: CASSEWQETQYF. The CDR3 nucleotides are TGTGCCAGCAGCGAGTGGCAAGAGACCCAGTACTTC.

The rearrangement uses TRBV4-2 and TRBJ2-3, with 8 positions matching TRBD1. Germline trimming cut 1 base from V and 0 bases from J; bases unmatched to any gene: 6. Germline V gene data show CDR1 as LGHNA and CDR2 as YNFKEQ. The CDR3 consists of 17 residues. CDR3 sequence reads: CASSQGGTGSSTDTQYF. The CDR3 bases are TGTGCCAGCAGCCAAGGGGGGACAGGTTCTAGCACAGATACGCAGTATTTT.